These 25 T cell receptor beta chains originate from one sample sequenced in a study of T cells of healthy individuals. TCRdb analysed the 5' RACE reads with MiXCR anew, one entry per CDR3 protein. The sample includes about 60,000 distinct CDR3 sequences, roughly 17% of them seen just once. The source is a human donor in good health.

This clonotype was detected many times. The gene calls are TRBV10-2 and TRBJ2-5; D is undetermined. The CDR3 has 13 residues. The V and J ends lost 6 bases and 3 bases respectively, with 11 bases between them. Germline V gives CDR1 WSHSY, CDR2 SAAADI. This CDR3 is CASRQRAEETQYF. CDR3 in DNA: TGCGCCAGCAGACAGCGAGCCGAAGAGACCCAGTACTTC.

There are many counts of this clonotype. This chain joins TRBV5-6 and TRBJ2-5; 11 nucleotides match TRBD2. The J segment lost 3 bases and the V segment lost 4 bases, leaving 8 bases of the junction unmatched. Germline CDR1 and CDR2: SGHDT and YYEEEE. CDR3 length: 16 residues. The CDR3 DNA reads TGTGCCAGCAGCATACCCGGGACTAGCGGAAAAGAGACCCAGTACTTC. Protein product: CASSIPGTSGKETQYF.

This clonotype came up many times. The V and J genes are TRBV7-9 and TRBJ2-2, with a tentative D call TRBD2 (5 bases). This CDR3 comprises 15 residues. With 3 bases removed from V and 1 base from J, the gap between germline ends came to 9 bases. Germline CDR1 and CDR2: SEHNR and FQNEAQ (reference sequence). The DNA for the CDR3 is TGTGCCAGCAGCTTGGAGGCAGAGAACACCGGGGAGCTGTTTTTT. Protein sequence: CASSLEAENTGELFF.

This clonotype was counted at least ten times. V is TRBV20-1 and J is TRBJ2-1; 12 bases agree with TRBD1. The ends lost 3 bases at V and 8 bases at J; junction bases unmatched: 2. The germline CDR1 and CDR2 sequences are DFQATT and SNEGSKA (reference sequence). The length of the CDR3 is 13 residues. CDR3 amino acids: CSASWDRGHEQFF. In nucleotides, the CDR3 is TGCAGTGCTAGTTGGGACAGGGGGCATGAGCAGTTCTTC.

This chain uses TRBV3-1 with TRBJ2-3; D not resolved. The CDR3 contains 15 residues. The germline V gene has CDR1 LGHDT and CDR2 YNNKEL (reference sequence). The ends were cut back, 4 bases at V and 4 bases at J, with 15 bases in the middle. The CDR3 is CASSPIDSLPDTQYF. The CDR3 coding sequence is TGTGCCAGCAGCCCGATCGATAGCTTACCAGATACGCAGTATTTT.

This clonotype has a count of ten or more. The chain employs TRBV28 and TRBJ2-3; 7 bases line up with TRBD1. CDR1 and CDR2 (germline): MDHEN, SYDVKM. Trimming at V came to 6 bases and at J to 4 bases, leaving 10 bases not matched to a gene. The CDR3 spans 15 residues. CDR3 sequence reads: CASRREQGFSDTQYF. The CDR3 nucleotides are TGTGCCAGCAGGAGGGAACAGGGGTTTTCAGATACGCAGTATTTT.

The sample holds a few counts of this clonotype. The rearrangement joins TRBV24-1 to TRBJ1-2; the match to TRBD1 covers 9 bases. CDR1 is KGHDR and CDR2 is SFDVKD in the germline V gene. J lost 6 bases, V lost 3 bases, and 10 bases had no gene match. This CDR3 spans 16 amino acids. In nucleotides, the CDR3 is TGTGCCACCAGTGATCGAGGGGCTGGACAGGGGAATGGCTACACCTTC. As protein: CATSDRGAGQGNGYTF.

V is TRBV27 and J is TRBJ2-2; D is ambiguous. The CDR3 covers 12 residues. V lost 5 bases and J lost 1, with 2 bases in between. Germline V gene lookup returns CDR1 MNHEY and CDR2 SMNVEV (reference sequence). CDR3 sequence: CASSMNTGELFF. DNA for the CDR3: TGTGCCAGCAGTATGAACACCGGGGAGCTGTTTTTT.

The V gene is TRBV12-3 or TRBV12-4, the J gene TRBJ2-1; no definite D call. Trimming removed 0 bases from V and 10 bases from J, with 13 bases in between. The CDR3 spans 14 residues. The CDR3 DNA reads TGTGCCAGCAGTTTAGCCCCAGGCGGACGGGAGCAGTTCTTC. Its translation is CASSLAPGGREQFF.

In its sample, this clonotype was seen many times. The chain uses TRBV7-6 and TRBJ2-3, with 9 bases matching TRBD2. In germline, CDR1 is SGHVS, CDR2 FNYEAQ. Losses at the gene ends were 4 bases for V and 3 bases for J; bases not matched to a gene: 8. The CDR3 contains 16 residues. The CDR3 here is CASSSLAGSRTDTQYF. The DNA of the CDR3 is TGTGCCAGCAGCTCCCTAGCGGGATCTCGAACAGATACGCAGTATTTT.

The rearrangement uses TRBV5-1 and TRBJ2-3; D possibly corresponds to TRBD1 (6 bases). V was trimmed by 0 bases and J by 8 bases, leaving 19 bases between them. The CDR3 loop spans 16 amino acids. Germline values: CDR1 SGHRS, CDR2 YFSETQ. The CDR3 protein is CASSLGRFSGAGTQYF. In nucleotides, the CDR3 is TGCGCCAGCAGCTTGGGGCGATTCTCAGGGGCAGGTACGCAGTATTTT.

The chain employs TRBV29-1 and TRBJ2-3; D uncertain. This CDR3 is 13 amino acids long. Trimming stripped 1 base from V and 2 bases from J, with 7 bases between. CDR1 is SQVTM, CDR2 ANQGSEA, per germline. The DNA of the CDR3 is TGCAGCGTTGAAGGGGAAAACACAGATACGCAGTATTTT. This translates into CSVEGENTDTQYF.

This rearrangement joins TRBV2 to TRBJ2-3; D ambiguous. The CDR3 extends over 16 amino acids. V was cut by 3 bases and J by 2 bases, with 15 bases left in between. The V gene's germline CDR1 is SNHLY and CDR2 FYNNEI. The CDR3 region has the DNA TGTGCCAGCAGTGATGTGGAGAAATTAGACACAGATACGCAGTATTTT. It translates to CASSDVEKLDTDTQYF.

This clonotype was found many times. The V call is TRBV7-2, the J call TRBJ2-1; possibly TRBD1 or TRBD2 for D (5 bases each). V was trimmed by 1 base and J by 8 bases, leaving 12 bases between them. The CDR3 length is 14 residues. Germline V gene lookup returns CDR1 SGHTA and CDR2 FQGNSA. The CDR3 nucleotides read TGTGCCAGCAGCTTAGAGACGGGACCTCATGAGCAGTTCTTC. It codes for CASSLETGPHEQFF.

The rearrangement links TRBV11-2 to TRBJ2-1; 7 bases align to TRBD2. Unmatched junction bases numbered 6, after V lost 7 bases and J lost 0 bases. The CDR3 has 15 amino acids. Germline values: CDR1 SGHAT, CDR2 FQNNGV. The CDR3, as DNA: TGTGCCAGCACCTCCAGGACTAGCTCCTACAATGAGCAGTTCTTC. Protein: CASTSRTSSYNEQFF.

Ten or more counts support this clonotype. This chain uses TRBV7-8 with TRBJ1-1; D ambiguous. Trimming removed 5 bases from V and 3 bases from J, with 13 bases in between. The CDR3 covers 14 residues. CDR1 and CDR2 (germline): SGHVS, FQNEAQ. The CDR3 here is CASSPNWKDTEAFF. In DNA, the CDR3 is TGTGCCAGCAGCCCCAACTGGAAGGACACTGAAGCTTTCTTT.

This clonotype showed up just a few times. The rearrangement uses TRBV27 and TRBJ2-5; TRBD1 is a possible D gene (6 bases). CDR3 length: 13 residues. CDR1 MNHEY and CDR2 SMNVEV come from the germline V gene (reference sequence). CDR3: CGSKRTAQETQYF. The DNA of the CDR3 is TGTGGGAGCAAAAGGACAGCACAAGAGACCCAGTACTTC.

This clonotype was counted many times. This chain uses TRBV3-1 with TRBJ1-5, with a weak D call TRBD1 (5 bases). The V gene lost 0 bases and the J gene lost 4 bases, with 10 bases spanning the gap. Per germline, CDR1 LGHDT and CDR2 YNNKEL (reference sequence). This CDR3 contains 15 residues. CDR3 region: CASSQDLGVNQPQHF. The CDR3 nucleotides are TGTGCCAGCAGCCAAGATCTGGGGGTTAATCAGCCCCAGCATTTT. The entire variable domain, with the rest obtained from reference TRBV3-1 and TRBJ1-5, is as follows: DTAVSQTPKYLVTQMGNDKSIKCEQNLGHDTMYWYKQDSKKFLKIMFSYNNKELIINETVPNRFSPKSPDKAHLNLHINSLELGDSAVYFCASSQDLGVNQPQHFGDGTRLSIL.

Worth noting for this clonotype: Its ends do not fully match the called genes, so a read error is possible. The rearrangement uses TRBV12-3 or TRBV12-4 and TRBJ2-2; the D call may be TRBD1 or TRBD2 (5 bases each). There are 16 residues in the CDR3. In nucleotides, the CDR3 is TGTGCCAGCAGTGCTTCGGGGCTAACGAACACCGGGGAGCTGTCTTTT. Translation: CASSASGLTNTGELSF.

The V gene is TRBV11-3, the J gene TRBJ1-1; 8 positions agree with TRBD1. With V trimmed by 5 bases and J by 11 bases, 7 bases remained unmatched. This CDR3 comprises 12 residues. Germline assignment: CDR1 SGHNT and CDR2 YENEEA. CDR3 DNA sequence: TGTGCCAGCAGCGCCGGACAGGGCGCGGCTTTCTTT. This encodes CASSAGQGAAFF.

The V gene is TRBV5-1, the J gene TRBJ1-2; D unclear. CDR1 and CDR2 from the germline V gene are SGHRS and YFSETQ. This CDR3 is built from 15 residues. V was trimmed by 1 base and J by 0 bases, leaving 10 bases between them. The CDR3: CASSLTERANYGYTF. CDR3 in DNA: TGCGCCAGCAGCTTGACAGAGAGGGCTAACTATGGCTACACCTTC.

There are many counts of this clonotype. CDR3 amino acids: CASSGLANTGELFF. The CDR3 coding sequence is TGTGCCAGCAGTGGGCTGGCGAACACCGGGGAGCTGTTTTTT. The chain uses TRBV25-1 and TRBJ2-2; D call uncertain. This CDR3 has 14 residues. Germline CDR1 is MGHDK and CDR2 is SYGVNS. V shed 4 bases and J shed 0 bases, with 6 bases lying between them.

This clonotype was counted once. A junction end diverges from the germline sequence, so it may reflect a read error. The rearrangement joins TRBV6-5 to TRBJ1-1, with D uncertain. Per germline, CDR1 MNHEY and CDR2 SVGAGI. This CDR3 spans 13 amino acids. The CDR3 coding sequence is TGTGCCAGCAGTCACCACGTGAATACTGAAGCTTTCTTT. The encoded protein is CASSHHVNTEAFF.

This clonotype was observed at least ten times. The J gene is TRBJ1-2, the V gene TRBV4-1, with D possibly TRBD1 on 6 matching bases. The CDR3 sequence is 15 residues long. The ends were cut back, 1 base at V and 5 bases at J, with 14 bases in the middle. Germline CDR1 is MGHRA and CDR2 is YSYEKL. The CDR3 is CASSQVQGLGYGYTF. The CDR3 bases are TGCGCCAGCAGCCAAGTTCAGGGGCTAGGGTATGGCTACACCTTC.

This clonotype was counted once. The junction differs from germline at one of its ends, possibly a read error. The genes are TRBV5-6 and TRBJ2-1; 11 bases map to TRBD2. Per the germline V gene, CDR1 is SGHDT and CDR2 is YYEEEE. This CDR3 has 15 amino acids. The CDR3 coding sequence is TGCGCCAGCAGCTTTACTAGCGGGAGAGGCTATGAGCAGTTCTTC. Residues: CASSFTSGRGYEQFF.